This is a list of T cell receptor beta chains from one sample in a study of CD8 T cells in ankylosing spondylitis. In TCRdb, the 5' RACE reads were re-called with MiXCR into one record per CDR3 protein. There are about 250,000 distinct CDR3 sequences in the sample; 8.2% occur only once, and roughly 5% lies in the top ten. Sequencing used blood, either unsorted or a sorted T cell fraction (not recorded which). The receptors here all came from a female donor with ankylosing spondylitis or in good health (not recorded which). CDR3s include the opening cysteine and the closing phenylalanine or tryptophan. Each record gives: D gene, V gene, CDR3 length, J gene, clone size, CDR3 protein, CDR3 DNA. D genes are given only for firm matches. A clone size is listed for some rows: how often the clone was seen (once, few, many), or a class if it is expanded.

D: .; V: TRBV11-3; length: 17; J: TRBJ2-4; size: .; CDR3: CASSLGGGGGQSDIQYF; DNA: TGTGCCAGCAGCTTGGGTGGGGGAGGAGGGCAGTCCGACATTCAGTACTTC
D: .; V: TRBV7-2; length: 13; J: TRBJ2-1; size: many; CDR3: CASSLGLGPEQFF; DNA: TGTGCCAGCAGCTTAGGGCTGGGCCCTGAGCAGTTCTTC
D: .; V: TRBV28; length: 17; J: TRBJ1-3; size: many; CDR3: CASSPRLAYFSGNTIYF; DNA: TGTGCCAGCAGCCCGAGGTTAGCCTACTTCTCTGGAAACACCATATATTTT
D: TRBD1; V: TRBV20-1; length: 15; J: TRBJ2-5; size: .; CDR3: CSASSGTGPQETQYF; DNA: TGCAGTGCTAGTTCCGGGACAGGCCCTCAAGAGACCCAGTACTTC
D: .; V: TRBV12-3/TRBV12-4; length: 15; J: TRBJ1-6; size: many; CDR3: CASSLGAGSNSPLHF; DNA: TGTGCCAGCAGTTTAGGGGCAGGAAGTAATTCACCCCTCCACTTT
D: TRBD2; V: TRBV9; length: 15; J: TRBJ2-7; size: many; CDR3: CASSVSLAATYEQYF; DNA: TGTGCCAGCAGCGTTAGTCTAGCGGCTACCTACGAGCAGTACTTC
D: .; V: TRBV20-1; length: 13; J: TRBJ2-3; size: many; CDR3: CSARGAPTDTQYF; DNA: TGCAGTGCTAGAGGAGCGCCCACAGATACGCAGTATTTT
D: TRBD1; V: TRBV30; length: 15; J: TRBJ1-5; size: .; CDR3: CAWRKDRFLNQPQHF; DNA: TGTGCCTGGAGGAAGGACAGGTTCCTCAATCAGCCCCAGCATTTT
D: TRBD1; V: TRBV12-3/TRBV12-4; length: 15; J: TRBJ1-2; size: many; CDR3: CASSHTTGGDYGYTF; DNA: TGTGCCAGCAGTCATACGACAGGGGGGGACTATGGCTACACCTTC
D: .; V: TRBV24-1; length: 14; J: TRBJ2-4; size: many; CDR3: CATTTPRGRNIQYF; DNA: TGTGCCACCACCACCCCTCGCGGCCGAAACATTCAGTACTTC
D: .; V: TRBV5-1; length: 14; J: TRBJ2-3; size: many; CDR3: CASSTGHEIDTQYF; DNA: TGCGCCAGCAGCACGGGACACGAAATAGATACGCAGTATTTT